This T cell receptor beta chain is from a study of CD8 T cells in Susac syndrome (dated by TCRdb to the late 2010s). Regarding the research as a whole: Repertoire sequencing was used to test whether CD8+ T cell activation and differentiation in Susac syndrome was antigen driven.

Peripheral blood CD8+ and CD4+ T cells from healthy donors, Susac syndrome patients and multiple sclerosis patients were profiled using high-throughput TCR beta sequencing. The healthy donors served as controls matched for age and sex. Bulk CD8+ and CD4+ T cells were purified by magnetic negative isolation, whereas CD8+ TEMRA cells were enriched by FACS. Blood was drawn into EDTA tubes, processed within 24 hours, and PBMCs were isolated by density gradient centrifugation. PBMCs intended for TCR sequencing were cryopreserved in liquid nitrogen and were subsequently thawed in a 37 degrees C water bath. Purity of sorted or isolated CD4+, CD8+ and CD8+ TEMRA cells was at least 90%. RNA was extracted using the RNeasy kit, and roughly 0.45 to 1 ug of the RNA was reverse transcribed with random hexamers. The immunoSEQ multiplex PCR assay, covering 54 Vbeta and 13 Jbeta segments, was used to amplify TCR beta CDR3 regions. To correct PCR amplification bias, a synthetic template baseline was used for both primer optimization and computational correction. On the study's bioinformatics: Only productive sequences were kept, with reads annotated to V, D and J genes according to IMGT and analyzed in immunoSEQ Analyzer. Clonality was computed as one minus Shannon entropy normalized by log2 of the number of productive unique sequences. For each patient and control, public and private clones were evaluated within the 100 most prevalent clones. Clones were defined as Susac-specific when absent from the healthy and MS cohorts, from over a thousand published viral clones and from other ImmuneACCESS disease sequences. The public sequencing data were trimmed at Q25 with fastp and processed into clonotypes with MiXCR by TCRdb, which kept only in-frame beta chains. When rows share a CDR3 protein, they turn into one entry using the most common DNA and genes. The V and J calls were determined by TCRdb, not by the authors. The sample table records roughly 190,000 distinct CDR3 sequences; less than 95% of these occur just once. 0.1% of the sample is taken by the ten largest.

What the study reported, not specific to this receptor: The study acknowledged that relatively few individuals were included in the TCR sequencing and HLA analysis.

This clonotype was recorded only once. Its antigen has not been determined. No much larger clone exists at a distance of one base, and base qualities are not known. Resting on one read, the evidence is weak. The clonotype comes from a human donor in good health. The sample taken for sequencing was CD4+ T cells from PBMCs.

The sequence in DNA is TGCGCCAGCAGCCGCCATACAGGGCAGCCCCAGCATTTT. This translates into CASSRHTGQPQHF. The chain is encoded by TRBV4-3 joined to TRBJ1-5; TRBD1 is a weak D gene call, 6 bases matching. CDR1 and CDR2, looked up from the germline V gene, are LGHNA and YSLEER. The junction carries 11 bases between V and J, which are trimmed by 4 bases and 7 bases respectively. The CDR3 runs 13 amino acids, cysteine and phenylalanine included. The kept DNA is CDR3 alone, 39 bases in frame from the first base.